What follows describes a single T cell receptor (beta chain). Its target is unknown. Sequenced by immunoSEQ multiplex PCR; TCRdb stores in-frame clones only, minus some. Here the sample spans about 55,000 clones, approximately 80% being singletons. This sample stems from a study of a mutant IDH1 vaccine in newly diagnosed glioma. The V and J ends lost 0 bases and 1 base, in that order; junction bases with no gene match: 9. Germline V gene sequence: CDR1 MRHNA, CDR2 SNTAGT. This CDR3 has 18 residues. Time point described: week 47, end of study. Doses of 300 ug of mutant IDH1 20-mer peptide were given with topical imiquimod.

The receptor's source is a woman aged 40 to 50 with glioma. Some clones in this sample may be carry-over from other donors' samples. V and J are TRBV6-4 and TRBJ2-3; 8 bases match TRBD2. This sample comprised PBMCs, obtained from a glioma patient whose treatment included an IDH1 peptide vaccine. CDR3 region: CASSDSSVTGGGTDTQYF. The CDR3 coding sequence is TGTGCCAGCAGTGACTCGAGCGTGACGGGGGGGGGCACAGATACGCAGTATTTT.